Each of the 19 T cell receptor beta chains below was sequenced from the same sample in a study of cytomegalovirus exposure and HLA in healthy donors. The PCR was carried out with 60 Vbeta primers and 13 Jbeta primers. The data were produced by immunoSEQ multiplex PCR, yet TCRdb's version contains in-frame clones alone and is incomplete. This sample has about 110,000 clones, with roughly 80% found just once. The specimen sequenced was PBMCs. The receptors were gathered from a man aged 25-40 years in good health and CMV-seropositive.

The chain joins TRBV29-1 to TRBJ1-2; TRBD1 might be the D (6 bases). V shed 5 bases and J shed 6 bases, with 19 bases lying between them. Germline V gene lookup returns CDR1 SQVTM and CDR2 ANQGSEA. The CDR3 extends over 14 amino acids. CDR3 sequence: CSVRRSTGSDGYTF. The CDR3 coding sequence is TGCAGCGTTCGACGATCTACAGGGAGCGATGGCTACACCTTC.

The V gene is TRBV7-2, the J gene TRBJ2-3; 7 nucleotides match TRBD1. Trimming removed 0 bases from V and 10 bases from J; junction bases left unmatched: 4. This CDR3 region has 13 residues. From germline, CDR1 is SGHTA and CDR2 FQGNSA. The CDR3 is CASSLARQGAQYF. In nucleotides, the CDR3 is TGTGCCAGCAGCTTAGCCAGACAGGGAGCGCAGTATTTT. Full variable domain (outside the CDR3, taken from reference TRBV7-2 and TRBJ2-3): GAGVSQSPSNKVTEKGKDVELRCDPISGHTALYWYRQSLGQGLEFLIYFQGNSAPDKSGLPSDRFSAERTGGSVSTLTIQRTQQEDSAVYLCASSLARQGAQYFGPGTRLTVL.

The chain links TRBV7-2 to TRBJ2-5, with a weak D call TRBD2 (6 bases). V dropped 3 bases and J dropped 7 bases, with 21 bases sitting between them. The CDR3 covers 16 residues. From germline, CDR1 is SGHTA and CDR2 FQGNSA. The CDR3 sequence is CASSLNPGTLGGTQYF. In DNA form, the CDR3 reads TGTGCCAGCAGCTTGAATCCCGGGACCCTCGGGGGGACCCAGTACTTC.

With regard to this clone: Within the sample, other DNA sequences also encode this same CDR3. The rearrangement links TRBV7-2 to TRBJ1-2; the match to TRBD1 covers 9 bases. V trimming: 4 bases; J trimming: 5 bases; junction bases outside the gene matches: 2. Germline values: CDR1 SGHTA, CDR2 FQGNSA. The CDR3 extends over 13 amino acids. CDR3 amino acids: CASSSGQGYGYTF. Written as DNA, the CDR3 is TGTGCCAGCAGCTCCGGACAGGGGTATGGCTACACCTTC.

The CDR3 sequence: CASNKGQFNSPLHF. The CDR3 coding sequence is TGTGCCAGCAATAAGGGACAGTTCAATTCACCCCTCCACTTT. The chain has TRBV6-1 and TRBJ1-6; 7 bases are a match to TRBD1. The CDR3 is made up of 14 amino acids. The V gene end was trimmed by 7 bases and the J gene end by 7 bases; junction bases not matched to a gene: 7. The germline V gene encodes CDR1 MNHNS and CDR2 SASEGT.

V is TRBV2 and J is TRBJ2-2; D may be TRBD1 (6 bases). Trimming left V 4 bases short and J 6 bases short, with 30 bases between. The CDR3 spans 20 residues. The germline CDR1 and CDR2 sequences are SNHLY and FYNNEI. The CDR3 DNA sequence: TGTGCCAGCAGTGTAAGGAAAACGACAGGCTCCCGACAAGGGGCCGGGGAGCTGTTTTTT. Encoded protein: CASSVRKTTGSRQGAGELFF.

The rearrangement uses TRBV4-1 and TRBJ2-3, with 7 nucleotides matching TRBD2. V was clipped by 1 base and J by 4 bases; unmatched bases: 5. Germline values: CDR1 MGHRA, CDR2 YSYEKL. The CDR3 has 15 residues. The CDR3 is CASSQGGAGADTQYF. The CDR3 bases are TGCGCCAGCAGCCAAGGCGGGGCGGGAGCAGATACGCAGTATTTT.

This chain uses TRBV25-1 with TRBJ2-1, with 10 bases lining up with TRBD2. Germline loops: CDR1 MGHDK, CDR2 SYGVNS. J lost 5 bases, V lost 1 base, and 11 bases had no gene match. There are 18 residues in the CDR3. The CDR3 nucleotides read TGTGCCAGCAGTGAATCGGAGCGGGAGGGCCGTTGGAACAATGAGCAGTTCTTC. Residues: CASSESEREGRWNNEQFF.

CDR3 amino acids: CASSFRSRGETQYF. The CDR3, as DNA: TGTGCCAGCAGCTTCCGTTCGAGGGGGGAGACCCAGTACTTC. The chain joins TRBV5-4 to TRBJ2-5; D may be TRBD1 (6 bases). V gave up 2 bases and J gave up 5 bases, with 13 bases separating them. This CDR3 has 14 residues. Germline lookup yields CDR1 SGHNT and CDR2 YYREEE (reference sequence).

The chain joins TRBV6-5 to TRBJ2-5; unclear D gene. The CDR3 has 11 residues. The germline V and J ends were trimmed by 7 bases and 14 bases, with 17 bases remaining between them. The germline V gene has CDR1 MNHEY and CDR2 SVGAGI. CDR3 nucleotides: TGTGCCAGCACCGCGCAGGATCTGACCTACTTC. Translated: CASTAQDLTYF.

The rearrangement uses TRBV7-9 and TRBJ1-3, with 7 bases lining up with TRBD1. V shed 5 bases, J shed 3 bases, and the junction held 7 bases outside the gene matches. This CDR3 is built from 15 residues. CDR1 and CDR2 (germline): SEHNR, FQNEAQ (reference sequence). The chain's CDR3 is CASSPQGVRGNTIYF. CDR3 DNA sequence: TGTGCCAGCAGCCCCCAGGGGGTCCGTGGAAACACCATATATTTT.

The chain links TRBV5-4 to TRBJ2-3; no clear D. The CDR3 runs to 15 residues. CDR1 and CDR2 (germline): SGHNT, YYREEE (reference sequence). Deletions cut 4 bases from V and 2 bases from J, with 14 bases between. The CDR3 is CASSRSLDFTDTQYF. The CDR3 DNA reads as TGTGCCAGCAGCCGCTCCCTTGACTTCACAGATACGCAGTATTTT.

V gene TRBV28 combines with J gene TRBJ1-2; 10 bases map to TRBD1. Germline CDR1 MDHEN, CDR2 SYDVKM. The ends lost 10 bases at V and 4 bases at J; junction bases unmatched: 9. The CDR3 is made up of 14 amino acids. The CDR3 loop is CATLGDRGIYGYTF. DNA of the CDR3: TGTGCCACCCTGGGGGACAGGGGTATCTATGGCTACACCTTC.

Here the CDR3 DNA reads TGTGCCAGCTCGACTAGCGGGAGCTACGAGCAGTACGTC. Its protein product is CASSTSGSYEQYV. The chain uses TRBV6-7 and TRBJ2-7, with TRBD2 identical over 12 bases. TRBV6-7 counts as an open reading frame of uncertain function. The CDR3 runs 13 residues. V lost 8 bases, J lost 3 bases, and 2 bases stayed unmatched.

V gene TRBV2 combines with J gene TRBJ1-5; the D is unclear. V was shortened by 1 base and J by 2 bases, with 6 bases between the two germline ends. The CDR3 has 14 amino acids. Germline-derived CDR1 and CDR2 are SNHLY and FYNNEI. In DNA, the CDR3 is TGTGCCAGCAGTGAAGTGGAGGGCAATCAGCCCCAGCATTTT. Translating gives CASSEVEGNQPQHF.

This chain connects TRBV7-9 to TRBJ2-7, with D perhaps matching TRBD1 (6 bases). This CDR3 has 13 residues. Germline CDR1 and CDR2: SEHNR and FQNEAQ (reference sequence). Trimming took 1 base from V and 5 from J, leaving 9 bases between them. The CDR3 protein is CASSLGTVHEQYV. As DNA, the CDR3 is TGTGCCAGCAGCTTAGGGACAGTCCACGAGCAGTACGTC.

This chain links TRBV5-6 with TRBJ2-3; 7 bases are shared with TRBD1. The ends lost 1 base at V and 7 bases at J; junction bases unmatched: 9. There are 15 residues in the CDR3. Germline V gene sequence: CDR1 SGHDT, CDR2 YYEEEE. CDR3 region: CASSLMTGILNTQYF. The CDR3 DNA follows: TGTGCCAGCAGCTTGATGACAGGGATCTTGAATACGCAGTATTTT.

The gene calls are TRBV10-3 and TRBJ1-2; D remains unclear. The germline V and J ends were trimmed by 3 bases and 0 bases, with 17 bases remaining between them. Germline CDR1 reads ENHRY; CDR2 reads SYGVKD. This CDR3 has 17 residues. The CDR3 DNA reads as TGTGCCATCAGTGAAGTACGCTGGGAACTAGCTAACTATGGCTACACCTTC. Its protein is CAISEVRWELANYGYTF.

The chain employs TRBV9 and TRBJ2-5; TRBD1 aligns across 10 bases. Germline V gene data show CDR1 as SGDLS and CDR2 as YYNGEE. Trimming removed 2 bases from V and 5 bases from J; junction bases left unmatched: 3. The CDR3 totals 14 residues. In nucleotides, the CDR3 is TGTGCCAGCAGCGTCGGGACAGGGGTGGAGACCCAGTACTTC. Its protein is CASSVGTGVETQYF.